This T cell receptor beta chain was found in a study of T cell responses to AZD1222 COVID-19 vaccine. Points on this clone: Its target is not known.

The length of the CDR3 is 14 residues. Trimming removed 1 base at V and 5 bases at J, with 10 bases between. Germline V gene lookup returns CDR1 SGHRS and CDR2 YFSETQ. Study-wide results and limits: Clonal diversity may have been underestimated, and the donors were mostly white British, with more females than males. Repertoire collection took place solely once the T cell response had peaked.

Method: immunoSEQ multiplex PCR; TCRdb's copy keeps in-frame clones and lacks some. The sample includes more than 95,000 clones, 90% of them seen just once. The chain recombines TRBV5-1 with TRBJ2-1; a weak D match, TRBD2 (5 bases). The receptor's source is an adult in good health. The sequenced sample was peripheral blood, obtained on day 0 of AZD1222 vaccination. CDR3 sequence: CASSLNTGNNEQFF. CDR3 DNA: TGCGCCAGCAGCTTGAATACGGGGAACAATGAGCAGTTCTTC.